This TCR beta chain was sequenced for a study of blood T cells in healthy people across ages. The sample providers were healthy Caucasian people from Russia, aged about 6 to 90. With 2 bases removed from V and 0 bases from J, the gap between germline ends came to 11 bases. Germline CDR1 reads GTSNPN; CDR2 reads SVGIG (reference sequence). This CDR3 is 16 amino acids long. A second roughly 6 to 12 cycle PCR used barcoded and J-beta primers. Via MiXCR, TCRdb re-called the 5' RACE reads, giving one row per CDR3 protein. The data hold 600,000 or so distinct CDR3 sequences, with about 30% observed a single time.

The sequence was obtained from a woman older than 75 in good health. Sequencing was carried out using blood. The chain has TRBV30 and TRBJ2-6; D is unresolved. CDR3 nucleotide sequence: TGTGCCTGGAGTCGAGGTAGGGTCTCTGGGGCCAACGTCCTGACTTTC. Residues: CAWSRGRVSGANVLTF.